The 16 T cell receptor beta chains reported below all come from one sample, sequenced in a study of blood T cell repertoires in COVID-19. Only in-frame clones appear in the TCRdb table, and some are missing; sequencing was by immunoSEQ multiplex PCR. The sample lists more than 85,000 clones, around 84% occurring once. Sequencing was done on a sample of peripheral blood. These receptors all come from a woman at least 80 years old with acute or convalescent COVID-19.

The chain uses TRBV19 and TRBJ1-5; tentative D call: TRBD1 (6 bases). Trimming removed 1 base from V and 0 bases from J, with 10 bases in between. Germline V CDR1 and CDR2: LNHDA, SQIVND (reference sequence). The CDR3 loop spans 16 amino acids. The DNA for the CDR3 is TGTGCCAGTAGTATAGGTCGACAGGTTAGCAATCAGCCCCAGCATTTT. It yields the protein CASSIGRQVSNQPQHF.

This chain joins TRBV6-2 or TRBV6-3 and TRBJ2-6; D gene uncertain. There are 18 residues in the CDR3. Germline V gene lookup returns CDR1 MNHEY and CDR2 SVGEGT. The ends were cut back, 0 bases at V and 3 bases at J, with 15 bases in the middle. The CDR3 loop reads CASSYSAPRFGGANVLTF. In nucleotides, the CDR3 is TGTGCCAGCAGTTACTCCGCCCCTAGATTTGGTGGGGCCAACGTCCTGACTTTC.

This rearrangement joins TRBV5-8 to TRBJ2-7; 10 nucleotides match TRBD2. Germline assignment: CDR1 SGHTS and CDR2 YDEGEE. This CDR3 is built from 15 residues. V was clipped by 6 bases and J by 1 base; unmatched bases: 7. The CDR3 reads CASTSSGSRSYEQYV. CDR3 bases: TGTGCCAGCACTTCTAGCGGGAGCCGGTCCTACGAGCAGTACGTC.

This sequence joins TRBV11-2 and TRBJ2-2; TRBD1 agrees at 8 bases. The CDR3 is made up of 15 amino acids. Losses at the gene ends were 6 bases for V and 5 bases for J; bases not matched to a gene: 8. The germline CDR1 and CDR2 sequences are SGHAT and FQNNGV. The CDR3 reads CASRLQGVNTGELFF. CDR3 DNA sequence: TGTGCCAGCAGACTACAGGGGGTGAATACCGGGGAGCTGTTTTTT. Based on the CDR3 plus reference TRBV11-2 and TRBJ2-2, the full variable domain is EAGVAQSPRYKIIEKRQSVAFWCNPISGHATLYWYQQILGQGPKLLIQFQNNGVVDDSQLPKDRFSAERLKGVDSTLKIQPAKLEDSAVYLCASRLQGVNTGELFFGEGSRLTVL.

The chain combines TRBV30 with TRBJ1-2; 7 positions agree with TRBD1. Germline CDR1 is GTSNPN and CDR2 is SVGIG (reference sequence). V lost 3 bases to trimming and J lost 4 bases; unmatched junction nucleotides: 5. The length of the CDR3 is 13 residues. The CDR3 DNA reads TGTGCCTGGAGGACAGGGCTAATCTATGGCTACACCTTC. This sequence encodes CAWRTGLIYGYTF.

The chain has TRBV3-1 (or the pseudogene TRBV3-2) and TRBJ1-5; no definite D call. V was cut by 0 bases and J by 7 bases, with 7 bases left in between. Germline CDR1 LGHDT, CDR2 YNNKEL (reference sequence). The CDR3 is made up of 13 amino acids. The CDR3 spells CASSQDAQQPQHF. In DNA form, the CDR3 reads TGTGCCAGCAGCCAAGACGCCCAGCAGCCCCAGCATTTT.

This clone was counted only a few times. The chain has TRBV29-1 and TRBJ2-3, with TRBD2 identical over 11 bases. Germline values: CDR1 SQVTM, CDR2 ANQGSEA. The CDR3 spans 15 residues. With V trimmed by 3 bases and J by 6 bases, 8 bases remained unmatched. CDR3 DNA: TGCAGCGTTGAGGGGCTAGCGGGAGGATGGGATACGCAGTATTTT. This codes for CSVEGLAGGWDTQYF.

The genes are TRBV9 and TRBJ2-1, with TRBD1 matching over 9 bases. This CDR3 spans 16 amino acids. The germline V gene has CDR1 SGDLS and CDR2 YYNGEE. Losses at the gene ends were 0 bases for V and 4 bases for J; bases not matched to a gene: 5. For the CDR3, the DNA is TGTGCCAGCAGCGTAGATACAGGGGGCCGGTACAATGAGCAGTTCTTC. Translating gives CASSVDTGGRYNEQFF.

The V gene is TRBV10-1, the J gene TRBJ2-3; 10 positions match TRBD2. CDR3 size: 15 residues. V lost 2 bases, J lost 7 bases, and 6 bases stayed unmatched. The germline CDR1 and CDR2 sequences are WNHNN and SYGVQD (reference sequence). The CDR3 DNA reads as TGCGCCAGCAGTGAGGCTAGCGGGAGCCTGTATACGCAGTATTTT. It codes for CASSEASGSLYTQYF.

The chain couples TRBV5-1 to TRBJ2-1; the D gene is possibly TRBD2 (7 bases). Germline assignment: CDR1 SGHRS and CDR2 YFSETQ. The CDR3 is 13 residues long. V lost 5 bases and J 7 bases, leaving 13 bases between the germline ends. CDR3 sequence (DNA): TGCGCCAGCAGGGGGGCTAGCGGAAATGAGCAGTTCTTC. Translation: CASRGASGNEQFF.

This clone has just a few counts. This chain uses TRBV24-1 with TRBJ2-5; 9 nucleotides match TRBD1. This CDR3 contains 14 residues. CDR1 and CDR2 from the germline V gene are KGHDR and SFDVKD. V was clipped by 11 bases and J by 5 bases; unmatched bases: 11. The CDR3 protein is CAITTGGAGETQYF. CDR3 DNA: TGTGCCATAACGACAGGGGGGGCCGGGGAGACCCAGTACTTC.

V and J are TRBV7-2 and TRBJ2-3; D is unresolved. V dropped 1 base and J dropped 2 bases, with 7 bases sitting between them. Germline V lookup: CDR1 SGHTA, CDR2 FQGNSA. This CDR3 has 14 amino acids. In DNA, the CDR3 is TGTGCCAGCAGCTTAGGCCCGGTCACAGATACGCAGTATTTT. As protein: CASSLGPVTDTQYF.

V and J are TRBV5-4 and TRBJ1-2, with D possibly TRBD1 on 5 matching bases. CDR1 and CDR2 from the germline V gene are SGHNT and YYREEE (reference sequence). The CDR3 has 15 amino acids. Trimming cost V 4 bases and J 2 bases, with 15 bases left between them. The CDR3 DNA reads TGTGCCAGCAGCACCCGGACAACCTCCAACTATGGCTACACCTTC. Protein: CASSTRTTSNYGYTF.

This clone was seen only once. The rearrangement uses TRBV9 and TRBJ2-1; 11 positions agree with TRBD2. The junction had 10 bases not matched to a gene; V was cut back by 3 bases and J by 8 bases. This CDR3 has 16 amino acids. The germline CDR1 and CDR2 sequences are SGDLS and YYNGEE. The CDR3 bases are TGTGCCAGCAGCGGATACGGGACTAGCGGTTCCCATGAGCAGTTCTTC. It encodes CASSGYGTSGSHEQFF.

The table lists this clone with a few counts. The genes are TRBV12-3 or TRBV12-4 and TRBJ1-3; no clear D gene. The CDR3 is 12 amino acids. The V end was cut by 3 bases, the J end by 4 bases, with 4 bases between. CDR3 region: CASSFQGNTIYF. DNA of the CDR3: TGTGCCAGCAGTTTCCAGGGAAACACCATATATTTT.

The V gene is TRBV20-1, the J gene TRBJ2-1; a weak D match, TRBD2 (5 bases). Germline loops: CDR1 DFQATT, CDR2 SNEGSKA (reference sequence). The CDR3 consists of 11 residues. CDR3 nucleotides: TGCGCAGCGGCATGGGTCAATGAGCAGTTCTTC. Protein product: CAAAWVNEQFF.